The present TCR beta chain was sequenced within a study of cytomegalovirus exposure and HLA in healthy donors. Study outcomes and limitations: TCR sequences were mostly rare, though some public TCRs occurred in many donors. The classifier reportedly diagnosed cytomegalovirus status with high specificity and sensitivity.

As regards this clone: Its antigen remains unknown.

Per the germline V gene, CDR1 is SGHVS and CDR2 is FQNEAQ. V was pared by 0 bases and J by 1 base, with 15 bases between. This CDR3 spans 17 amino acids. Profiled with immunoSEQ multiplex PCR; TCRdb holds only in-frame clones, not every one. The data hold about 76,000 clones, with roughly 94% observed a single time. The sample comprised PBMCs. The receptor was derived from a woman aged 18-35 years in good health and CMV-seropositive. The chain joins TRBV7-8 to TRBJ1-1; no definite D call. CDR3 amino acids: CASSLAGQRIGNTEAFF. The CDR3 nucleotides read TGTGCCAGCAGCTTAGCTGGTCAGAGGATTGGGAACACTGAAGCTTTCTTT.